This is a list of T cell receptor beta chains from one sample in a study of blood T cells in healthy people across ages. TCRdb recomputed calls from the 5' RACE reads with MiXCR, one row per CDR3 protein. Found here are 890,000 or so distinct CDR3 sequences, around two thirds of them singletons; the top ten hold around a quarter. The sequenced material came from blood. Every receptor here comes from a man between 25 and 39 years old in good health. Each CDR3 is given with its conserved first and last residue. The order of the fields is V gene, D gene, CDR3 length, J gene, clone size, CDR3 DNA, CDR3 protein. D genes are given only for firm matches. Only part of the rows carry a size: once, few, many, or a class if the clone is expanded.

>TRBV7-2|TRBD2|17|TRBJ2-5|-
TGTGCCAGCAGCTTACAGAGCGGGGGGATCGCCTGGGAGACCCAGTACTTC
CASSLQSGGIAWETQYF
>TRBV20-1|-|15|TRBJ1-2|few
TGCAGTGCTAGCGGTCAGTCAGGGACTAACTATGGCTACACCTTC
CSASGQSGTNYGYTF
>TRBV11-1|-|15|TRBJ1-2|-
TGTGCCAGCACCTCAGGGCGCAGCCAGGGATCCAACTACACCTTC
CASTSGRSQGSNYTF
>TRBV14|-|13|TRBJ2-1|many
TGTGCCAGCAGCCAAGGGGGATACAATGAGCAGTTCTTC
CASSQGGYNEQFF
>TRBV27|-|17|TRBJ2-3|few
TGTGCCAGCAGTTTCCGCCTCGGGTCGGTTCAGTGGGATACGCAGTATTTT
CASSFRLGSVQWDTQYF
>TRBV6-2/TRBV6-3|TRBD2|17|TRBJ2-1|-
TGTGCCAGCAGAGGACTAGCGGGTGCGAGCTCCTACAATGAGCAGTTCTTC
CASRGLAGASSYNEQFF
>TRBV7-2|-|18|TRBJ2-7|-
TGTGCCAGCAGCTCCGTCCGACCCGGGTGGGAAACAAACTACGAGCAGTACTTC
CASSSVRPGWETNYEQYF
>TRBV10-3|-|12|TRBJ2-7|few
TGTGCCACCGGACGAGACTCCTACGAGCAGTACTTC
CATGRDSYEQYF
>TRBV28|TRBD1|16|TRBJ2-7|-
TGTGCCAGCAGCTCCTCGCCGGGACAGGGTTTAGAAGAGCAGTACTTC
CASSSSPGQGLEEQYF
>TRBV7-6|TRBD1|15|TRBJ2-7|-
TGTGCCAGCAGCGGTGGGACAGGGGATTCCTACGAGCAGTACTTC
CASSGGTGDSYEQYF
>TRBV6-5|-|15|TRBJ2-5|-
TGTGCCAGCAGTTACCCCTCGGGGGGCGGCGAGACCCAGTACTTC
CASSYPSGGGETQYF
>TRBV5-1|-|14|TRBJ1-1|-
TGCGCCAGCAGCTTTAGTACGGGCGACACTGAAGCTTTCTTT
CASSFSTGDTEAFF
>TRBV10-3|-|13|TRBJ2-5|few
TGTGCCATCAGTGGCGGAGCACAAGAGACCCAGTACTTC
CAISGGAQETQYF
>TRBV28|TRBD2|12|TRBJ2-5|-
TGTGCCGGCAGTCCGCGGGGGGAGACCCAGTACTTC
CAGSPRGETQYF
>TRBV5-1|TRBD2|14|TRBJ2-3|many
TGTGCCAGCAGTTTGGGACTAGCGACAGATACGCAGTATTTT
CASSLGLATDTQYF
>TRBV11-3|TRBD2|16|TRBJ2-1|-
TGTGCCAGCAGCTTAGTACTAGCGGGTGTTCACAATGGGCAGTTCTTC
CASSLVLAGVHNGQFF
>TRBV5-1|TRBD1|15|TRBJ1-2|few
TGCGCCAGCAGCTTGGATCAGGGGGCGGCCTATGGCTACACCTTC
CASSLDQGAAYGYTF
>TRBV5-4|-|17|TRBJ2-5|-
TGTGCCAGCAGCTTGGTGGGGTCCCCAGGGTCCCAAGAGACCCAGTACTTC
CASSLVGSPGSQETQYF
>TRBV7-9|-|15|TRBJ1-6|-
TGTGCCAGCAGCCTAGGATCTTCCAGGGATTCACCCCTCCACTTT
CASSLGSSRDSPLHF
>TRBV10-3|-|14|TRBJ2-6|-
TGTGCCATCAGCCCAGGAACTGGGGCCAACGTCCTGACTTTC
CAISPGTGANVLTF
>TRBV2|-|17|TRBJ2-6|-
TGTGCCAGCAGTGATGGGGGACGCTTCTTGGGGGCCAACGTCCTGACTTTC
CASSDGGRFLGANVLTF
>TRBV4-3|-|14|TRBJ2-1|-
TGCGCCAGCAGCCAAGAGCGGCTAGCAAGTGCGCAGTTCTTC
CASSQERLASAQFF
>TRBV10-3|TRBD1|15|TRBJ2-5|few
TGTGCCATCAGTGAGCGGACAGGGGGCTCGGAGACCCAGTACTTC
CAISERTGGSETQYF
>TRBV10-3|TRBD2|14|TRBJ2-5|-
TGTGCCATCAGGGATAGCGGGGGACAAGAGACCCAGTACTTC
CAIRDSGGQETQYF
>TRBV6-5|-|14|TRBJ2-5|-
TGTGCCAGCAGTTACGGGCACGGGAAAATCGGACAGTACTTC
CASSYGHGKIGQYF
>TRBV7-2|TRBD1|16|TRBJ2-7|many
TGTGCCAGCAGCTTATCCCCTACAGGGGCCTCCTACGAGCAGTACTTC
CASSLSPTGASYEQYF
>TRBV2|-|13|TRBJ2-3|-
TGTGCCAGCGGCTTTATCGGCACAGATACGCAGTATTTT
CASGFIGTDTQYF
>TRBV9|TRBD2|20|TRBJ2-1|-
TGTGCCAGCAGCGTAGCTTCTCGGAGTAGCGGGGGGGCCCGTCGGAATGAGCAGTTCTTC
CASSVASRSSGGARRNEQFF
>TRBV12-3/TRBV12-4|-|15|TRBJ2-3|-
TGTGCCAGCAGTTTGTTACAGGGTCTCACAGATACGCAGTATTTT
CASSLLQGLTDTQYF
>TRBV9|-|15|TRBJ2-4|once
TGTGCCAGCAGCTCGGGACGGGGGGCGATAAACATTCAGTACTTC
CASSSGRGAINIQYF
>TRBV12-3/TRBV12-4|-|12|TRBJ2-1|-
TGTGCCAGCAGACCCGCCCTCAATGAGCAGTTCTTC
CASRPALNEQFF
>TRBV6-5|TRBD1|14|TRBJ1-6|-
TGTGCCAGCAGTTATGGGACAGTAAGCTCACCCCTCCACTTT
CASSYGTVSSPLHF
>TRBV12-3/TRBV12-4|-|13|TRBJ2-7|-
TGTGCCAGCAGTCTGGGGAGTTATAGCGAGCAGTACTTC
CASSLGSYSEQYF
>TRBV12-3/TRBV12-4|-|15|TRBJ2-5|once
TGTGCCAGCAGGGTGCACGGGGCGAACCAAGAGACCCAGTACTTC
CASRVHGANQETQYF
>TRBV6-2/TRBV6-3|TRBD1|13|TRBJ1-2|many
TGTGCCAGCAGTGAGACAGGGAACTATGGCTACACCTTC
CASSETGNYGYTF
>TRBV28|-|12|TRBJ2-1|-
TGTGCCAGCAGTTTAGGGGGGACGACTTGGTTCTTC
CASSLGGTTWFF
>TRBV10-3|-|13|TRBJ2-1|-
TGTGCCACCGTTCCCACCGGGGGGCAGGACCAGTTCTTC
CATVPTGGQDQFF
>TRBV20-1|-|14|TRBJ1-2|-
TGCAGTGCCACTAATAACGGACTGCTCTATGGCTACACCTTC
CSATNNGLLYGYTF
>TRBV6-2/TRBV6-3|TRBD2|19|TRBJ2-7|-
TGTGCCAGCAGTTACTCAATACAGCGGGGGGCGCGTCGGATCTACGAGCAGTACTTC
CASSYSIQRGARRIYEQYF
>TRBV7-2|-|17|TRBJ2-7|few
TGTGCCAGCAGCTTAGCCCATTCCTTGACAGCCCCCTACGAGCAGTACTTC
CASSLAHSLTAPYEQYF
>TRBV13|-|16|TRBJ2-7|-
TGTGCCAGCAGCTTAGGACAAACTCACGGGTCCTACGAGCAGTACTTC
CASSLGQTHGSYEQYF
>TRBV2|TRBD2|14|TRBJ2-1|few
TGTGCCAGCAGGAAGGCTAGCGGTAACAATGAGCAGTTCTTC
CASRKASGNNEQFF